This T cell receptor beta chain was captured in a study of shared clonotypes between healthy human individuals (TCRdb year 2020). Background for the entire study: The cohort included a few men and a couple of women between 18 and 49 years of age. Between about 0.8 and 9 billion PBMCs per donor were obtained by leukapheresis. Different laboratories and diverse techniques were used to prepare libraries and sequence TCR repertoires, to increase sequencing depth and limit assay-specific biases. Per donor, three plates each were used for CD4 naive and CD4 memory, two for CD8 naive, and one for CD8 memory. Blood TCR repertoires of about five healthy adults were deeply sequenced to estimate repertoire size and the extent of clonotype sharing between individuals. What the study reported, not specific to this receptor: Estimated clonotype richness was generally larger for naive than for memory subsets. Compared with non-shared clonotypes, clonotypes shared by all four sorted-subset donors had higher generation probabilities. Because the study included a small number of donors, the genetic and exposure-history diversity represented was limited. Sharing across four donors was observed for approximately 5% of naive CD4, over 3% of naive CD8, over 2% of memory CD4, and roughly 0.43% of memory CD8 clonotypes. Incomplete sequencing was indicated by rarefaction of sorted-subset datasets, despite the large sequencing depth. Pairwise subsampling led to the expectation that sequencing depth would affect the degree of clonotype sharing among donors. Sampling was restricted to blood, and TCR repertoires in tissue are likely to differ from TCR repertoires in blood.

TCR CDR3 regions were amplified from genomic DNA by multiplex PCR using the deep immunoSEQ assay. Genomic DNA extracted from each cell subset was distributed evenly over all wells of several immunoSEQ 96-well plates, and each plate served as one replicate. For sorted subsets, each replicate PCR was loaded with roughly 190 ng genomic DNA, equivalent to 25,000 to 35,000 T cell genomes. Purified libraries were quantified with a Qubit 3.0 fluorometer, sized on a Bioanalyzer 2100, and re-quantified with the KAPA Library Quantification kit. A separate single-read 150-cycle Illumina NextSeq 550 flow cell was used to sequence each immunoSEQ 96-well plate. On the study's bioinformatics: The immunoSEQ output contained only junctional sequences without quality scores, so filtering could not match that applied to full-length reads. Sequences were annotated with PyIR, a Python wrapper for IgBLAST v1.9, and V/J genes and CDR3 were assigned using IMGT germline references. Reads were removed for weak V/J assignments (E-value above 1e-6), missing CDR3, stop codons, out-of-frame junctions, or ambiguous translated residues. V3J clonotypes were defined as sequences sharing the same inferred V gene, J gene, and CDR3 amino acid sequence. The percentage overlap between two repertoires was calculated by dividing the number of shared unique clonotypes by the size of the smaller repertoire. Three approaches were used to assess repertoire richness: RTK rarefaction, the Chao1 estimator, and Recon v2.1 estimates of unobserved clonotypes. OLGA was used to compute generation probabilities for all TCRbeta clonotypes that the gDNA method yielded from a handful of donors. This is the immuneACCESS table as TCRdb keeps it, with only in-frame sequences that have V and J called. A part of the clones is gone; compared with another copy, unresolved V genes explain less than half, and the rest is unexplained. V, J and clone size are those of that table, while D and trimming were read from the DNA. Counted in this sample were roughly 1,000,000 clones; around 78% of them appeared once. Roughly 0.55% of the sample lies in the top ten.

Healthy HIV-negative adults with no recently reported acute infections or vaccinations were included as donors. Only Caucasian adults living in Nashville, Tennessee, USA were represented among the donors. CD4+ T cells were enriched by magnetic negative selection; naive cells were then positively selected on CD45RA, and the negative fraction formed the memory subset. Blood was collected by leukapheresis, and PBMCs were isolated by Ficoll-Histopaque density gradient centrifugation and then cryopreserved in liquid nitrogen vapor phase. Purity and quantity of every magnetically sorted T cell population were checked by analytical flow cytometry. Each sorted fraction had its genomic DNA isolated and then quantified by UV absorbance on a Nanodrop 2000c. From its cysteine to its phenylalanine, the CDR3 spans 16 amino acids. Only CDR3 DNA remains: 48 bases, in frame from the first base. The germline V gene yields LGHNT for CDR1 and FRNRAP for CDR2. V ends up 8 bases short and J 0 bases short, with an unmatched junction base count of 10.

This clone came up a few times. Its antigen has not been determined. No much larger clone is present one base from it, and per-base qualities are unavailable. This receptor chain uses TRBV12-5 and TRBJ1-3; TRBD1 lines up with 7 middle nucleotides. The clonotype was recovered from a man aged 18 to 35 in good health. Some clones in this sample may be carry-over from other donors' samples. The sample was memory CD4+ T cells from PBMCs. Sample cell subset or site, as interpreted from the label and publication: CD45RA-negative fraction. The DNA is TGTGCTAGTACTTCGTATTGGGACAGCTCTGGAAACACCATATATTTT. Translated, it reads CASTSYWDSSGNTIYF.